These T cell receptor beta chains were read from a single sample in a study of OX40 agonist ivuxolimab in advanced cancers. The data were produced by immunoSEQ multiplex PCR, yet TCRdb's version contains in-frame clones alone and is incomplete. The sample yields 70,000 or so clones, approximately 86% seen once. Here the sequenced sample was CD4+ or CD8+ T cells sorted from blood, taken in a trial of the OX40 agonist ivuxolimab. The origin of the receptors is an adult with an advanced solid tumor such as melanoma, head and neck, liver or kidney cancer. Both conserved end residues are trimmed from each CDR3.

J gene: TRBJ1-5; V gene: TRBV28; CDR3 protein: ASSPGQANQPQH
J gene: TRBJ1-2; V gene: TRBV4-3; CDR3 protein: ASSHNGPAGNYGYT
J gene: TRBJ1-5; V gene: TRBV9; CDR3 protein: ASSVGGRGNQPQH
J gene: TRBJ1-4; V gene: TRBV28; CDR3 protein: ASTTGRNEKLF
J gene: TRBJ2-1; V gene: TRBV5-1; CDR3 protein: ASSLAPPGTSGRNNEQF
J gene: TRBJ1-1; V gene: TRBV5-4; CDR3 protein: ASSLGGGQGLSEAF
J gene: TRBJ1-5; V gene: TRBV6-1; CDR3 protein: ASSEIGPERGNQPQH
J gene: TRBJ1-4; V gene: TRBV27; CDR3 protein: ASSPFFATNEKLF
J gene: TRBJ2-2; V gene: TRBV28; CDR3 protein: ASSWAGTGELF
J gene: TRBJ2-1; V gene: TRBV6-5; CDR3 protein: ASSLTGANEQF
J gene: TRBJ1-3; V gene: TRBV4-3; CDR3 protein: ASSQDIPPRRENTIY
J gene: TRBJ2-1; V gene: TRBV7-9; CDR3 protein: ASSPTSGRTNEQF
J gene: TRBJ2-5; V gene: TRBV4-2; CDR3 protein: ASSGGEQETQY
J gene: TRBJ2-1; V gene: TRBV19; CDR3 protein: ASKNRGGNNEQF
J gene: TRBJ1-1; V gene: TRBV30; CDR3 protein: AWTLNHLNTEAF
J gene: TRBJ1-1; V gene: TRBV6-1; CDR3 protein: ASSEGQGITEAF
J gene: TRBJ2-7; V gene: TRBV30; CDR3 protein: AWMGLAGYEQY
J gene: TRBJ1-5; V gene: TRBV30; CDR3 protein: ACRQRGLLWDQPQH
J gene: TRBJ1-5; V gene: TRBV29-1; CDR3 protein: SVEEGNQPQH
J gene: NA; V gene: TRBV7-9; CDR3 protein: ASRGTDYEQY
J gene: TRBJ1-2; V gene: TRBV5-1; CDR3 protein: ASSLAVTPEGYT
J gene: TRBJ2-1; V gene: TRBV4-3; CDR3 protein: ASSQDLSGILPRFPF
J gene: TRBJ1-1; V gene: TRBV19; CDR3 protein: ASSLEMNTEAF
J gene: TRBJ2-7; V gene: TRBV28; CDR3 protein: ASSLGYEQY
J gene: TRBJ2-2; V gene: TRBV4-1; CDR3 protein: ASSQPGLAVRGTGELF
J gene: TRBJ1-5; V gene: TRBV7-2; CDR3 protein: ASSLTGGSYQPQH
J gene: TRBJ1-5; V gene: TRBV4-1; CDR3 protein: ASSQEVPLTIGKPQH
J gene: TRBJ2-3; V gene: TRBV28; CDR3 protein: ASSLQTPPSSTDTQY
J gene: TRBJ1-5; V gene: TRBV6-6; CDR3 protein: ASSKSGRSNQPQH
J gene: TRBJ1-2; V gene: TRBV5-5; CDR3 protein: ASSQGQGDYGYT
J gene: TRBJ1-5; V gene: TRBV6-1; CDR3 protein: ASIPGGGNQPQH
J gene: TRBJ1-4; V gene: TRBV5-1; CDR3 protein: ASSLEGKVVEKLF
J gene: TRBJ2-3; V gene: TRBV5-4; CDR3 protein: ASSLWLAGSTDTQY
J gene: TRBJ2-2; V gene: TRBV7-8; CDR3 protein: ASSLGAANTGELF
J gene: TRBJ1-6; V gene: TRBV6-1; CDR3 protein: ASSEILGQAILLH
J gene: TRBJ1-6; V gene: TRBV5-5; CDR3 protein: ASSLIDRGYNSPLH
J gene: TRBJ2-1; V gene: TRBV4-2; CDR3 protein: ASSFGGYNEQF
J gene: TRBJ2-3; V gene: TRBV6-5; CDR3 protein: ASSLQHTQY
J gene: TRBJ2-5; V gene: TRBV5-4; CDR3 protein: ASSLAGLETQY
J gene: TRBJ2-6; V gene: TRBV18; CDR3 protein: ASSPDSGANVLT
J gene: TRBJ1-2; V gene: TRBV10-1; CDR3 protein: ASSPTSSYGYT
J gene: TRBJ2-1; V gene: TRBV19; CDR3 protein: ASSRGSAGPLNEQF
J gene: TRBJ1-2; V gene: TRBV27; CDR3 protein: ASSKAGQGHGYT
J gene: TRBJ2-7; V gene: TRBV15; CDR3 protein: ATGPGQQTYEQY
J gene: TRBJ1-4; V gene: TRBV7-2; CDR3 protein: ASSLASRINEKLF
J gene: TRBJ1-4; V gene: TRBV19; CDR3 protein: ASSMITGAGAEKLF
J gene: TRBJ2-3; V gene: TRBV14; CDR3 protein: ASSSFGQGRRDTQY
J gene: TRBJ1-2; V gene: TRBV15; CDR3 protein: ATSRTGTAESGYT
J gene: TRBJ1-4; V gene: TRBV15; CDR3 protein: ATSKGTGLFRDEKLF
J gene: TRBJ1-1; V gene: TRBV9; CDR3 protein: ASSARESVTEAF
J gene: TRBJ2-3; V gene: TRBV27; CDR3 protein: ASGTSGGRGTDTQY
J gene: TRBJ1-1; V gene: TRBV5-4; CDR3 protein: ASSLGGVNTEAF
J gene: TRBJ2-1; V gene: TRBV7-6; CDR3 protein: ASSMTSGSQGEQF